This TCR beta chain was documented in a study of T cell changes during pregnancy in multiple sclerosis. Clones were read by immunoSEQ multiplex PCR, and TCRdb kept only the in-frame ones, dropping some. The sample carries approximately 14,000 clones, over 90% recorded once. Germline V gene sequence: CDR1 SGHVS, CDR2 FNYEAQ. The ends were cut back, 5 bases at V and 3 bases at J, with 16 bases in the middle. The length of the CDR3 is 15 residues. This sequence was found in a female donor in good health, enrolled as a control in a pregnancy study. The starting material was peripheral blood, obtained in the second trimester of pregnancy. The chain carries TRBV7-6 and TRBJ1-2, with D possibly matching TRBD1 (5 bases). The CDR3 region is CASSPLTGYHYGYTF. In DNA form, the CDR3 reads TGTGCCAGCAGCCCCCTTACAGGTTACCACTATGGCTACACCTTC.